The entry below describes one TCR beta chain. Its target is not known. The data originate from a study of PD-1 blockade in mismatch repair-deficient tumors. Overall study results and limits: After pembrolizumab, tumor-resident clones rose rapidly, then generally contracted before radiologic responses.

J was trimmed by 1 base and V by 3 bases; bases with no gene match: 5. This CDR3 region has 16 residues. The germline CDR1 and CDR2 sequences are SGHDN and FVKESK. PCR or immunohistochemistry showed mismatch repair deficiency in every enrolled patient. TCRdb's copy holds only in-frame clones and misses some; the assay was immunoSEQ multiplex PCR. The table has about 51,000 clones, more than 65% seen once; the top ten hold about 8.3%. The sequences come from peripheral blood, collected about 4.5 months after starting pembrolizumab. The chain couples TRBV14 to TRBJ2-1; 8 bases line up with TRBD1. The TCR comes from an adult with mismatch repair-deficient cancer. CDR3 loop: CASSQGRGLSYNEQFF. In DNA form, the CDR3 reads TGTGCCAGCAGCCAGGGCAGGGGGCTTTCCTACAATGAGCAGTTCTTC. Supplemented by reference TRBV14 and TRBJ2-1, the full variable domain reads EAGVTQFPSHSVIEKGQTVTLRCDPISGHDNLYWYRRVMGKEIKFLLHFVKESKQDESGMPNNRFLAERTGGTYSTLKVQPAELEDSGVYFCASSQGRGLSYNEQFFGPGTRLTVL.